Here is one T cell receptor beta chain with its context. This clonotype was recorded many times. Its antigen remains undetermined. Base qualities are not recorded, but no much larger clone differs from it by a single base. CDR1 is given as SGHTA and CDR2 as FQGNSA, both from the germline V gene. The CDR3 measures 12 amino acids from cysteine to phenylalanine. Here the CDR3 DNA is all that survives: 36 bases in frame from base 1. The junction carries 14 bases between V and J, which are trimmed by 2 bases and 13 bases respectively. Sequencing relied on an Illumina HiSeq 1500. TCRdb itself trimmed the public reads at Q25 with fastp, ran MiXCR and retained productive beta chains. Every entry covers one CDR3 protein and lists the most common genes and DNA from its rows. Present in this sample are 200,000 to 300,000 distinct CDR3 sequences, 10% to 15% of which were seen just once. The top ten clonotypes cover 1.5% to 2% of the sample.

These data belong to a study of T cell repertoires in cytomegalovirus infection (dated by TCRdb to about 2019). With regard to the full study: Donor HLA type was relevant to the analysis, because carriage of CMV infection together with the matching HLA type was indicated by public TCR beta signatures.

Study-level results and caveats: Carriers of CMV infection plus the relevant HLA type were discriminated by the cumulative frequency of public TCR beta family members in the study cohort and in an independent 352-donor cohort. The ex vivo response was dominated by HLA-C-restricted CMV-specific TCR beta clonotypes, which also provided the single most frequent clonotype in two of eight donors.

This TCR derives from a human donor in good health (CMV status not recorded). Some clones in this sample may be carry-over from other donors' samples. Sequencing was carried out using PBMCs. The V and J genes are TRBV7-2 and TRBJ1-2; the D gene remains uncertain. CDR3 loop: CASSLSPPHSTF. Read as DNA, the sequence is TGTGCCAGCAGCTTATCCCCCCCCCACTCCACCTTC.